Listed here are 2 T cell receptor beta chains from one sample, sequenced in a study of blood T cell repertoires in COVID-19. Generated by immunoSEQ multiplex PCR, the TCRdb table keeps only in-frame clones and is missing some. Of about 350,000 clones listed, approximately 84% were seen once; the top ten hold roughly 1%. Sequencing was performed on PBMCs or T cells enriched from blood (not recorded which). The receptor source for this set is a woman in her twenties or thirties who had recovered from COVID-19.

There are a few counts of this clone. The chain joins TRBV9 to TRBJ1-1; D not resolved. Trimming took off 3 bases at V and 0 bases at J, with 15 bases between the two ends. The CDR3 loop spans 16 amino acids. The germline V gene has CDR1 SGDLS and CDR2 YYNGEE. In DNA, the CDR3 is TGTGCCAGCAGCGAACTAGCGGACGCTATGAACACTGAAGCTTTCTTT. Translation gives CASSELADAMNTEAFF.

The genes are TRBV27 and TRBJ2-7, with D unresolved. The V and J ends lost 0 bases and 4 bases respectively, with 7 bases between them. CDR1 is MNHEY and CDR2 is SMNVEV in the germline V gene (reference sequence). This CDR3 has 13 residues. The CDR3 loop is CASSLSQQYEQYF. The CDR3 DNA sequence: TGTGCCAGCAGTTTATCCCAACAGTACGAGCAGTACTTC.